The rows below give T cell receptor beta chains drawn from one sample of a study of shared clonotypes between healthy human individuals. The protocol was immunoSEQ multiplex PCR, while the TCRdb copy is restricted to in-frame clones and leaves out a portion. This sample has around 2,000,000 clones, with about 94% found just once. Sequences were obtained from naive CD8+ T cells sorted from blood. These receptors all stem from a man aged 18-30 years in good health. Each CDR3 is given with its conserved first and last residue. Fields, in order: J gene, V gene, CDR3 protein.

J: TRBJ2-3
V: TRBV7-9
CDR3: CASSSGAGGADTQYF

J: TRBJ2-7
V: TRBV6-5
CDR3: CASSVLTGHYEQYF

J: TRBJ2-7
V: TRBV4-3
CDR3: CASSQDQGVSYEQYF

J: TRBJ2-1
V: TRBV6-5
CDR3: CASSSGGGNEQFF

J: TRBJ2-7
V: TRBV4-3
CDR3: CASSQGSGATYEQYF

J: TRBJ2-7
V: TRBV27
CDR3: CASSLGDEQYF

J: TRBJ2-3
V: TRBV13
CDR3: CASSFGLAEFTDTQYF

J: TRBJ2-4
V: TRBV15
CDR3: CATSSIGLVNIQYF

J: TRBJ2-7
V: TRBV4-3
CDR3: CASSQDLAGVKAYEQYF

J: TRBJ2-4
V: TRBV2
CDR3: CASTPDSSAKNIQYF

J: TRBJ2-7
V: TRBV5-6
CDR3: CASSFGTGVYEQYF

J: TRBJ2-1
V: TRBV27
CDR3: CASSLFRLAGVGNEQFF

J: TRBJ1-4
V: TRBV7-9
CDR3: CASSFLGNTNEKLFF

J: TRBJ2-5
V: TRBV7-9
CDR3: CASSSNSGTSGAETQYF

J: TRBJ1-6
V: TRBV2
CDR3: CASSPTGRNSPLHF

J: TRBJ2-7
V: TRBV7-9
CDR3: CASSLRWQEDYEQYF